These 32 T cell receptor beta chains were sequenced from one sample in a study of beta chain features in type 1 diabetes (dated by TCRdb to 2016 to 2019). The library was built by means of the immunoSEQ multiplex PCR assay. The entire amount of isolated RNA was reverse transcribed using the High Capacity cDNA Reverse Transcription Kit, so the sequenced TCRB transcripts were expressed ones. TCRdb took over this immuneACCESS table, retaining in-frame rearrangements with V and J assigned. Such tables are incomplete; in checked studies, under half of the missing clones stem from an unresolved V gene, and the remainder is unexplained. For this sample the table gives 250,000 or so clones, of which around 68% were detected only once. The top ten hold about 0.05% of the sample. Material for sequencing was naive CD4+ T cells from blood. The label giving this sample's cell subset or site can be read as: true naive CD4+ T cells. The receptors were sampled from a man aged 25 to 45 in good health.

The V gene is TRBV7-9, the J gene TRBJ2-3, with D possibly matching TRBD2 (6 bases). Germline V gives CDR1 SEHNR, CDR2 FQNEAQ (reference sequence). The CDR3 has 14 amino acids. The germline V and J ends were trimmed by 3 bases and 8 bases, with 15 bases remaining between them. The CDR3 bases are TGTGCCAGCAGCTTGAGCCGGGACTTCAGTACGCAGTATTTT. Translation gives CASSLSRDFSTQYF.

V and J are TRBV30 and TRBJ2-7, with D unresolved. The CDR3 contains 11 residues. Germline V CDR1 and CDR2: GTSNPN, SVGIG (reference sequence). The V gene lost 5 bases and the J gene lost 5 bases, with 10 bases spanning the gap. The CDR3 loop is CAWASRDEQYF. Written as DNA, the CDR3 is TGTGCCTGGGCAAGTCGGGACGAGCAGTACTTC.

Worth noting for this clone: Additional DNA sequences in this sample encode the identical CDR3. As DNA, the CDR3 is TGTGCCAGCAGTCCTAGCGGGAGCTCCTACAATGAGCAGTTCTTC. It specifies CASSPSGSSYNEQFF. V gene TRBV6-6 combines with J gene TRBJ2-1, with 10 bases matching TRBD2. The CDR3 contains 15 residues. V gave up 5 bases and J gave up 0 bases; unmatched junction bases: 1. Germline assignment: CDR1 MNHNY and CDR2 SVGAGI (reference sequence).

The gene calls are TRBV5-4 and TRBJ2-3, with 12 bases aligning to TRBD2. CDR3 length equals 16 residues. J lost 0 bases, V lost 2 bases, and 1 base had no gene match. Germline CDR1 is SGHNT and CDR2 is YYREEE (reference sequence). The chain's CDR3 is CASSFGTSGSTDTQYF. The CDR3 nucleotides are TGTGCCAGCAGCTTTGGGACTAGCGGGAGCACAGATACGCAGTATTTT. The full variable domain, in which reference TRBV5-4 and TRBJ2-3 provide the parts outside the CDR3, is ETGVTQSPTHLIKTRGQQVTLRCSSQSGHNTVSWYQQALGQGPQFIFQYYREEENGRGNFPPRFSGLQFPNYSSELNVNALELDDSALYLCASSFGTSGSTDTQYFGPGTRLTVL.

Regarding this clone: Other nucleotide sequences in the sample specify the same CDR3. The chain carries TRBV29-1 and TRBJ1-1; D is ambiguous. This CDR3 has 12 amino acids. Per the germline V gene, CDR1 is SQVTM and CDR2 is ANQGSEA. V lost 3 bases and J lost 1, with 6 bases in between. The CDR3 sequence is CSVDRSNTEAFF. As DNA, the CDR3 is TGCAGCGTTGACCGATCGAACACTGAAGCTTTCTTT.

The sample holds a few counts of this clone. The chain uses TRBV9 and TRBJ2-1, with D unclear. Deletions cut 0 bases from V and 9 bases from J, with 10 bases between. The germline gives CDR1 SGDLS, CDR2 YYNGEE. This CDR3 has 13 residues. CDR3 DNA: TGTGCCAGCAGCGTAGCTGGAAGGGTTGAGCAGTTCTTC. It codes for CASSVAGRVEQFF.

This clone was counted only a few times. Germline is not matched at one junction end, which may reflect a read error. The chain recombines TRBV7-2 with TRBJ2-3; TRBD2 matches 10 bases. The CDR3 runs to 15 residues. CDR1 is SGHTA and CDR2 is FQGNSA in the germline V gene. CDR3 DNA sequence: TGTGCCAGCAGCCTAGCGGGAGTTAGGTCAGATACGCAGTATTTT. Its translation is CASSLAGVRSDTQYF.

The gene calls are TRBV30 and TRBJ1-6; TRBD1 matches 8 bases. The CDR3 is 14 residues long. Germline CDR1 reads GTSNPN; CDR2 reads SVGIG (reference sequence). J lost 8 bases, V lost 2 bases, and 5 bases had no gene match. CDR3 region: CAWSIQGGHSPLHF. The CDR3 DNA reads as TGTGCCTGGAGTATACAGGGGGGGCATTCACCCCTCCACTTT.

The rearrangement joins TRBV6-5 to TRBJ1-2; D is unresolved. The CDR3 is 13 amino acids. Per the germline V gene, CDR1 is MNHEY and CDR2 is SVGAGI. With 4 bases removed from V and 5 bases from J, the gap between germline ends came to 11 bases. The CDR3 region has the DNA TGTGCCAGCAGTTCAGCGGGGTGGTATGGCTACACCTTC. It translates to CASSSAGWYGYTF.

This clone was recorded only once. The chain uses TRBV2 and TRBJ2-7; D is possibly TRBD1 (6 bases). Germline V CDR1 and CDR2: SNHLY, FYNNEI. V gave up 5 bases and J gave up 2 bases, with 10 bases separating them. CDR3 size: 13 residues. CDR3 nucleotide sequence: TGTGCCAGCAGTCGGGGACAAACCTACGAGCAGTACTTC. Translation: CASSRGQTYEQYF.

This sequence joins TRBV28 and TRBJ2-7, with D possibly being TRBD1 (6 bases). Trimming removed 7 bases at V and 2 bases at J, with 15 bases between. Germline V gives CDR1 MDHEN, CDR2 SYDVKM. The CDR3 runs to 14 residues. CDR3 amino acids: CASTLRQGTYEQYF. In nucleotides, the CDR3 is TGTGCCAGCACCTTACGGCAGGGGACCTACGAGCAGTACTTC.

This clone occurred a few times. V and J are TRBV29-1 and TRBJ2-5; D may match TRBD1 or TRBD2 (5 bases each). The CDR3 has 13 residues. Trimming left V 7 bases short and J 5 bases short, with 17 bases between. Germline CDR1 SQVTM, CDR2 ANQGSEA. CDR3 nucleotide sequence: TGCAGCGCCGGGACCTCCGCGAGGGAGACCCAGTACTTC. Its translation: CSAGTSARETQYF.

This chain uses TRBV18 with TRBJ2-7; weak D call: TRBD1 (6 bases). V was trimmed by 3 bases and J by 6 bases, leaving 9 bases between them. Germline CDR1 is KGHSH and CDR2 is LQKENI. This CDR3 is 12 amino acids long. This CDR3 is CASSPETGEQYF. CDR3 DNA sequence: TGTGCCAGCTCACCGGAGACAGGCGAGCAGTACTTC.

The chain joins TRBV28 to TRBJ2-1; D remains unclear. Trimming shortened V by 6 bases and J by 6 bases, and 18 bases separated the two germline ends. CDR1 and CDR2 from the germline V gene are MDHEN and SYDVKM. The CDR3 contains 15 residues. CDR3 in amino acids: CASRRGRINVNEQFF. CDR3 in DNA: TGTGCCAGCAGACGCGGACGGATCAACGTCAATGAGCAGTTCTTC.

This CDR3 is CAWSEPGQTYF. The CDR3 DNA is TGTGCCTGGAGTGAGCCGGGACAGACGTACTTC. This chain uses TRBV30 with TRBJ2-5; 7 bases are shared with TRBD1. CDR1 is GTSNPN, CDR2 SVGIG, per germline (reference sequence). CDR3 length: 11 amino acids. Trimming cost V 1 base and J 13 bases; bases outside gene matches: 6.

This clone came up once. The chain carries TRBV23-1 and TRBJ1-1; TRBD1 aligns across 9 bases. TRBV23-1 is recorded as an ORF, its role being uncertain. V gave up 2 bases and J gave up 1 base; unmatched junction bases: 5. The CDR3 sequence is 16 residues long. CDR3 DNA sequence: TGCGCCAGCAGTCAACTAGAGGACAGGGGGAACACTGAAGCTTTCTTT. Protein: CASSQLEDRGNTEAFF.

The V gene is TRBV29-1, the J gene TRBJ2-1; either TRBD1 or TRBD2 may fit D (5 bases each). Looked up from germline, CDR1 is SQVTM and CDR2 is ANQGSEA. The CDR3 is made up of 16 amino acids. V lost 2 bases and J lost 0, with 14 bases in between. The CDR3 sequence: CSVEYGTASSYNEQFF. The CDR3 DNA reads TGCAGCGTTGAATACGGGACGGCTAGCTCCTACAATGAGCAGTTCTTC.

The chain recombines TRBV29-1 with TRBJ2-3; 16 bases agree with TRBD2. Germline CDR1 SQVTM, CDR2 ANQGSEA. V dropped 8 bases and J dropped 2; count of bases not matched to a gene: 10. The CDR3 runs to 17 residues. CDR3 nucleotide sequence: TGCAGCCCGATGGGACTAGCGGGAGGGCCCAACACAGATACGCAGTATTTT. It is translated as CSPMGLAGGPNTDTQYF.

The genes are TRBV14 and TRBJ2-2; TRBD2 matches 7 bases. Germline loops: CDR1 SGHDN, CDR2 FVKESK. The CDR3 sequence is 16 residues long. The junction had 6 bases not matched to a gene; V was cut back by 1 base and J by 4 bases. CDR3 sequence reads: CASSQAMGRVTGELFF. In nucleotides, the CDR3 is TGTGCCAGCAGCCAAGCGATGGGGAGGGTCACCGGGGAGCTGTTTTTT. The variable domain in full, with the rest retrieved from reference TRBV14 and TRBJ2-2, is EAGVTQFPSHSVIEKGQTVTLRCDPISGHDNLYWYRRVMGKEIKFLLHFVKESKQDESGMPNNRFLAERTGGTYSTLKVQPAELEDSGVYFCASSQAMGRVTGELFFGEGSRLTVL.

The CDR3 bases are TGCGCCAGCAGCTTGGGGATGAACACTGAAGCTTTCTTT. This gives the protein CASSLGMNTEAFF. The V call is TRBV5-1, the J call TRBJ1-1; D uncertain. CDR1 and CDR2 (germline): SGHRS, YFSETQ. The CDR3 is made up of 13 amino acids. V lost 0 bases and J lost 0, with 3 bases in between. Combining the CDR3 with reference TRBV5-1 and TRBJ1-1 gives the whole variable domain KAGVTQTPRYLIKTRGQQVTLSCSPISGHRSVSWYQQTPGQGLQFLFEYFSETQRNKGNFPGRFSGRQFSNSRSEMNVSTLELGDSALYLCASSLGMNTEAFFGQGTRLTVV.

In its sample, this clone was seen once. This sequence joins TRBV19 and TRBJ2-7; perhaps TRBD2 as D (7 bases). The CDR3 totals 14 residues. CDR1 and CDR2 (germline): LNHDA, SQIVND (reference sequence). The ends were cut back, 3 bases at V and 2 bases at J, with 11 bases in the middle. CDR3 loop: CASSIPGGPYEQYF. CDR3 DNA: TGTGCCAGTAGTATTCCCGGGGGGCCCTACGAGCAGTACTTC.

The V and J genes are TRBV7-9 and TRBJ2-1, with unresolved D. This CDR3 spans 12 amino acids. Per the germline V gene, CDR1 is SEHNR and CDR2 is FQNEAQ (reference sequence). Trimming stripped 5 bases from V and 4 bases from J, with 6 bases between. The CDR3 region is CASSPSYNEQFF. The CDR3 DNA is TGTGCCAGCAGCCCCAGTTACAATGAGCAGTTCTTC.

The chain links TRBV7-9 to TRBJ2-1; no clear D gene. Germline V gene lookup returns CDR1 SEHNR and CDR2 FQNEAQ (reference sequence). V shed 5 bases and J shed 9 bases, with 14 bases lying between them. The CDR3 consists of 13 residues. DNA of the CDR3: TGTGCCAGCAGCCCTCAGACTCCGCTTGAGCAGTTCTTC. As protein: CASSPQTPLEQFF.

The rearrangement links TRBV29-1 to TRBJ2-7, with 7 bases lining up with TRBD1. Germline CDR1 and CDR2: SQVTM and ANQGSEA. The CDR3 is 14 amino acids. The ends lost 4 bases at V and 1 base at J; junction bases unmatched: 7. CDR3 protein: CSVGVGGYSYEQYF. CDR3 DNA sequence: TGCAGCGTTGGGGTAGGGGGCTATTCCTACGAGCAGTACTTC.

The table lists this clone with a few counts. The chain is built from TRBV2 and TRBJ1-1; no definite D call. Looked up from germline, CDR1 is SNHLY and CDR2 is FYNNEI. This CDR3 has 13 residues. V lost 3 bases and J lost 5, with 10 bases in between. The CDR3 protein is CASSEFRRTEAFF. The CDR3 DNA is TGTGCCAGCAGTGAGTTCCGACGGACTGAAGCTTTCTTT.

The chain couples TRBV30 to TRBJ2-3, with D perhaps being TRBD1 or TRBD2 (5 bases each). The germline V gene has CDR1 GTSNPN and CDR2 SVGIG (reference sequence). Trimming stripped 4 bases from V and 4 bases from J, with 12 bases between. CDR3 size: 13 residues. DNA of the CDR3: TGTGCCTGGAACGCGCTGGGGGCAGATACGCAGTATTTT. Amino acid sequence: CAWNALGADTQYF.

A single count supports this clone. DNA for the CDR3: TGTGCCAGCAGCTTCCACCTCCCCCGACAGGGGGGGGAGTACGAGCAGTACTTC. It is translated as CASSFHLPRQGGEYEQYF. This chain uses TRBV4-2 with TRBJ2-7, with 9 bases fitting TRBD1. The ends lost 5 bases at V and 4 bases at J; junction bases unmatched: 18. This CDR3 has 18 residues. Germline V gene sequence: CDR1 LGHNA, CDR2 YNFKEQ.

The V and J genes are TRBV18 and TRBJ2-7; a weak D match, TRBD2 (5 bases). V shed 3 bases and J shed 5 bases, with 14 bases lying between them. Per germline, CDR1 KGHSH and CDR2 LQKENI. The CDR3 length is 14 residues. CDR3 nucleotide sequence: TGTGCCAGCTCACCGACCACCCCGGAGGACGAGCAGTACTTC. Its protein product is CASSPTTPEDEQYF.

In its sample, this clone was seen once. This chain connects TRBV4-1 to TRBJ2-1; 10 nucleotides align to TRBD2. Germline V gene sequence: CDR1 MGHRA, CDR2 YSYEKL. Germline trimming cut 3 bases from V and 8 bases from J; bases unmatched to any gene: 7. This CDR3 region has 15 residues. CDR3 sequence (DNA): TGCGCCAGCAGCCACCAGGGACTAGCGAGATATGAGCAGTTCTTC. Encoded protein: CASSHQGLARYEQFF.

On this clone: Other DNA sequences in this sample translate to the same CDR3. CDR3 DNA sequence: TGTGCCTGGAGTGTACGTAGGTCCGGGGAGCTGTTTTTT. It codes for CAWSVRRSGELFF. The chain uses TRBV30 and TRBJ2-2; no firm D call. The CDR3 totals 13 residues. The germline CDR1 and CDR2 sequences are GTSNPN and SVGIG (reference sequence). V dropped 0 bases and J dropped 6 bases, with 8 bases sitting between them.

The table lists this clone with a few counts. V is TRBV2 and J is TRBJ1-2; no firm D call. V was trimmed by 2 bases and J by 4 bases, leaving 5 bases between them. CDR1 is SNHLY and CDR2 is FYNNEI in the germline V gene. The CDR3 runs 12 residues. The CDR3 DNA reads as TGTGCCAGCAGTGAACAGTCCTATGGCTACACCTTC. Translation gives CASSEQSYGYTF.

This clone was found a few times. The V and J genes are TRBV29-1 and TRBJ2-3, with 10 bases lining up with TRBD2. V dropped 4 bases and J dropped 4; count of bases not matched to a gene: 5. This CDR3 spans 14 amino acids. The germline V gene encodes CDR1 SQVTM and CDR2 ANQGSEA. CDR3 loop: CSVGSGTSADTQYF. CDR3 nucleotides: TGCAGCGTTGGAAGTGGGACTAGCGCAGATACGCAGTATTTT.